This is a list of T cell receptor beta chains from one sample in a study of T cells expressing NK-cell markers. One entry per CDR3 protein, without DNA, is what TCRdb gives after re-calling the 5' RACE reads. Here the sample table reports about 260,000 distinct CDR3 sequences. Sequenced material: blood T cells: a sorted CD56 or NKG2C T cell subset, CD4+ or CD8+ T cells, or bulk PBMC T cells (not recorded which). The receptors originated from a man in his late teens or twenties in good health. The CDR3 runs from the conserved cysteine through the conserved F or W.

v_gene: TRBV12-3/TRBV12-4
j_gene: TRBJ1-4
CDR3aa: CASSFGRYDEKLFF

v_gene: TRBV6-5
j_gene: TRBJ1-1
CDR3aa: CASSYSIGQGAKTEAFF

v_gene: TRBV6-1
j_gene: TRBJ1-5
CDR3aa: CASAKQVMEQPQHF

v_gene: TRBV6-1
j_gene: TRBJ2-5
CDR3aa: CASSTLDRQETQYF

v_gene: TRBV12-3/TRBV12-4
j_gene: TRBJ1-1
CDR3aa: CASSLKRLNTEAFF

v_gene: TRBV5-1
j_gene: TRBJ1-4
CDR3aa: CASSFGGPNEKLFF

v_gene: TRBV6-5
j_gene: TRBJ2-1
CDR3aa: CASSYGGRRNEQFF

v_gene: TRBV6-6
j_gene: TRBJ1-2
CDR3aa: CASGDNYGYTF

v_gene: TRBV20-1
j_gene: TRBJ2-5
CDR3aa: CSARYQGGETQYF

v_gene: TRBV19
j_gene: TRBJ2-2
CDR3aa: CASSAPILAGGGPGELFF

v_gene: TRBV29-1
j_gene: TRBJ1-1
CDR3aa: CSVERDTMNTEAFF

v_gene: TRBV6-6
j_gene: TRBJ1-6
CDR3aa: CASTTFDSPLHF

v_gene: TRBV30
j_gene: TRBJ1-2
CDR3aa: CAWSVLPDTSMGYTF

v_gene: TRBV18
j_gene: TRBJ2-7
CDR3aa: CASSPPGRAYEQYF

v_gene: TRBV19
j_gene: TRBJ2-6
CDR3aa: CASLQGAGANVLTF

v_gene: TRBV29-1
j_gene: TRBJ1-2
CDR3aa: CSVVGDPGYTF

v_gene: TRBV7-8
j_gene: TRBJ2-1
CDR3aa: CASSLARLAPYNEQFF

v_gene: TRBV5-1
j_gene: TRBJ2-5
CDR3aa: CASSLGKRETQYF

v_gene: TRBV25-1
j_gene: TRBJ2-2
CDR3aa: CASSEFRTSGNTGELFF

v_gene: TRBV6-6
j_gene: TRBJ1-1
CDR3aa: CATKWGLNTEAFF

v_gene: TRBV20-1
j_gene: TRBJ1-3
CDR3aa: CSAKRGSGNTIYF

v_gene: TRBV12-3/TRBV12-4
j_gene: TRBJ1-5
CDR3aa: CASSLALGSGQPQHF

v_gene: TRBV5-5
j_gene: TRBJ2-1
CDR3aa: CASSPTEREWNEQFF

v_gene: TRBV7-9
j_gene: TRBJ2-3
CDR3aa: CASSFRGGYTQYF

v_gene: TRBV29-1
j_gene: TRBJ2-2
CDR3aa: CSGVAGGHTGELFF

v_gene: TRBV28
j_gene: TRBJ2-3
CDR3aa: CATEREGLSTDTQYF

v_gene: TRBV29-1
j_gene: TRBJ1-1
CDR3aa: CSVATALNTEAFF

v_gene: TRBV12-3/TRBV12-4
j_gene: TRBJ2-6
CDR3aa: CASSVGTGKTGANVLTF

v_gene: TRBV6-2/TRBV6-3
j_gene: TRBJ2-3
CDR3aa: CASRSPVGTDTQYF

v_gene: TRBV19
j_gene: TRBJ1-2
CDR3aa: CASSIPGVVGYTF

v_gene: TRBV4-2
j_gene: TRBJ2-7
CDR3aa: CASSQVGSGRSYEQYF

v_gene: TRBV10-2
j_gene: TRBJ2-2
CDR3aa: CASTPDGELFF

v_gene: TRBV7-2
j_gene: TRBJ2-6
CDR3aa: CASSRRPSHSGANVLTF

v_gene: TRBV24-1
j_gene: TRBJ2-3
CDR3aa: CATSDPGGVADTQYF

v_gene: TRBV6-2/TRBV6-3
j_gene: TRBJ2-1
CDR3aa: CASSLTGKTGNEQFF

v_gene: TRBV6-1
j_gene: TRBJ2-3
CDR3aa: CASESAANTDTQYF

v_gene: TRBV12-3/TRBV12-4
j_gene: TRBJ2-7
CDR3aa: CASSSLGYEQYF

v_gene: TRBV24-1
j_gene: TRBJ2-2
CDR3aa: CATSGQGHGGELFF

v_gene: TRBV6-2/TRBV6-3
j_gene: TRBJ2-7
CDR3aa: CASKAGNYEQYF

v_gene: TRBV5-4
j_gene: TRBJ1-1
CDR3aa: CASSSGTANWRTEAFF

v_gene: TRBV5-5
j_gene: TRBJ2-2
CDR3aa: CASSPEWRGVNTGELFF

v_gene: TRBV7-6
j_gene: TRBJ2-3
CDR3aa: CASSGRQVSSSTDTQYF

v_gene: TRBV28
j_gene: TRBJ1-6
CDR3aa: CASSSGQGNNSPLHF

v_gene: TRBV11-2
j_gene: TRBJ2-3
CDR3aa: CASSRQGASGSRLADTQYF

v_gene: TRBV29-1
j_gene: TRBJ1-3
CDR3aa: CSARAFSGNTIYF

v_gene: TRBV12-3/TRBV12-4
j_gene: TRBJ2-7
CDR3aa: CASSLDGRVPEQYF

v_gene: TRBV5-6
j_gene: TRBJ2-7
CDR3aa: CASPQFSYEQYF

v_gene: TRBV18
j_gene: TRBJ2-2
CDR3aa: CASSPPQGGNTGELFF

v_gene: TRBV5-1
j_gene: TRBJ2-5
CDR3aa: CASSFSGSGTETQYF

v_gene: TRBV10-3
j_gene: TRBJ2-1
CDR3aa: CAISPDGTLNEQFF

v_gene: TRBV20-1
j_gene: TRBJ2-1
CDR3aa: CSAESSALESEQFF

v_gene: TRBV10-3
j_gene: TRBJ1-2
CDR3aa: CAISEARGLNYGYTF